Sequencing of this T cell receptor beta chain was carried out in a study of blood T cell repertoires in COVID-19. Study as a whole: Both acute and convalescent COVID-19 samples were obtained from the United States, Italy and Spain. T cells, B-cell-depleted T cells, or PBMCs provided the cDNA or gDNA that served as material.

Original analysis: The assay estimated nucleated cells by amplifying reference gene primers. Measured with immunoSEQ multiplex PCR; TCRdb has only the in-frame clones, and not every one. The V and J calls and clone size are taken from that table; D and trimming were inferred from the DNA. This sample has 130,000 to 150,000 clones, with roughly 80% found just once. What was sequenced was peripheral blood. The receptor was isolated from a woman aged 40 to 55 with active or convalescent COVID-19.

The CDR3 spells CASSFPYPTENTEAFF. CDR3 coding DNA: TGTGCCAGCAGTTTCCCATACCCTACAGAGAACACTGAAGCTTTCTTT. This chain links TRBV28 with TRBJ1-1; D is unresolved. Trimming removed 3 bases at V and 1 base at J, with 15 bases between. CDR3 length: 16 residues. The germline V gene has CDR1 MDHEN and CDR2 SYDVKM.